This T cell receptor (beta chain) stems from a study of PD-1 blockade in classical Hodgkin lymphoma. Overall study: Patients were administered nivolumab (3 mg/kg intravenously) every 2 weeks.

Profiling relied on immunoSEQ multiplex PCR, and the TCRdb table lists in-frame clones only, not all of them. This table has around 45,000 clones, around four fifths appearing once. Study results and caveats: CD8+ TCR diversity did not rise significantly by C4D1, unlike CD4+. Lower baseline TCR diversity was reported for newly diagnosed patients than for healthy donors.

V was cut by 5 bases and J by 6 bases, with 17 bases left in between. The CDR3 totals 15 residues. The germline V gene encodes CDR1 SGHTA and CDR2 FQGNSA. Remarks on this clone: Antigen specificity is unknown.

Time point described: cycle 4 day 1 (C4D1), after five to seven weeks of nivolumab. Exposure to brentuximab vedotin varied, and each patient had relapsed following autologous stem cell transplantation. The sequencing here drew on peripheral blood mononuclear cells (PBMCs), taken before the fourth cycle of nivolumab. V and J are TRBV7-2 and TRBJ1-5; possible D gene TRBD1, 5 bases. The clonotype comes from a human donor with classical Hodgkin lymphoma. The CDR3 bases are TGTGCCAGCAGCCTGTTGGTAGGGGAGGGTCAGCCCCAGCATTTT. This sequence encodes CASSLLVGEGQPQHF.